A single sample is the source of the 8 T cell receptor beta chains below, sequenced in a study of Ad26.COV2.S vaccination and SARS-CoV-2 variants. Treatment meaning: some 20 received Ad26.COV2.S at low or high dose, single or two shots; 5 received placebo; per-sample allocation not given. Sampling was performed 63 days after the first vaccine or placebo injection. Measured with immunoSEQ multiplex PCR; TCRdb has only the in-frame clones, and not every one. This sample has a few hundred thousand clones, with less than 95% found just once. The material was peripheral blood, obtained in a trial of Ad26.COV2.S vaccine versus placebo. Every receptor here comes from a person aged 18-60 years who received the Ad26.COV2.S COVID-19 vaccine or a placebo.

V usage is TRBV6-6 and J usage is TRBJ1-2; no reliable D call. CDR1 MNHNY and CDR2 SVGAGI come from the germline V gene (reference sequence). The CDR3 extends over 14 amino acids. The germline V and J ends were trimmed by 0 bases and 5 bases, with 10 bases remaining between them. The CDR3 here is CASSYSSATYGYTF. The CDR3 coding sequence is TGTGCCAGCAGTTACTCGAGTGCCACATATGGCTACACCTTC.

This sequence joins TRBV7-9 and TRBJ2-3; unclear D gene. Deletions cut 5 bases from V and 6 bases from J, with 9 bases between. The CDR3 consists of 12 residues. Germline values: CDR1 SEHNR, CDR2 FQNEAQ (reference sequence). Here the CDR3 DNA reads TGTGCCAGCAGCGCCCTGATGGATACGCAGTATTTT. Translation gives CASSALMDTQYF.

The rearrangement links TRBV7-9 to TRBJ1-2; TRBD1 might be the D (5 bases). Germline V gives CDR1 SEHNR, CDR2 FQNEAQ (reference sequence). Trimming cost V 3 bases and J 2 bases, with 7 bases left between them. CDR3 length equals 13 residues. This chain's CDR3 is CASSFRDNYGYTF. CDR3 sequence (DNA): TGTGCCAGCAGCTTCCGGGACAACTATGGCTACACCTTC.

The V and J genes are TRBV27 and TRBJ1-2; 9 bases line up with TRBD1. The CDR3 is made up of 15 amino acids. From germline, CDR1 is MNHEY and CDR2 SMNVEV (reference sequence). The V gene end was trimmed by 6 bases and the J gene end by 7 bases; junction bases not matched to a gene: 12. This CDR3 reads CASRLSPGQGFGYTF. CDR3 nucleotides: TGTGCCAGCAGATTGTCTCCGGGACAGGGCTTTGGCTACACCTTC.

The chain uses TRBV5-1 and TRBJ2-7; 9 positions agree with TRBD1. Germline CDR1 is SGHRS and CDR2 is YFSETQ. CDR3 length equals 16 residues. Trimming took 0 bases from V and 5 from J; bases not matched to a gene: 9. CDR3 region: CASSLADGTGFNEQYF. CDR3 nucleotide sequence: TGCGCCAGCAGCTTGGCTGATGGGACAGGGTTTAACGAGCAGTACTTC.

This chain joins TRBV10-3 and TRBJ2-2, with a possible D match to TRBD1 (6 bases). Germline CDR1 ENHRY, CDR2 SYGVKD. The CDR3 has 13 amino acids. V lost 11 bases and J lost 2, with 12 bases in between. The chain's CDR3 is CAVGQPNTGELFF. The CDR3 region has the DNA TGTGCCGTCGGACAGCCTAACACCGGGGAGCTGTTTTTT.

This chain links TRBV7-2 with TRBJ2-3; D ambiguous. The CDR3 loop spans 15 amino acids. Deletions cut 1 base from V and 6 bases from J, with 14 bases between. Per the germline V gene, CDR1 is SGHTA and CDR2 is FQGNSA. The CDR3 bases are TGTGCCAGCAGCTTAGTTCCTAGAAGGTTGGATACGCAGTATTTT. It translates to CASSLVPRRLDTQYF.

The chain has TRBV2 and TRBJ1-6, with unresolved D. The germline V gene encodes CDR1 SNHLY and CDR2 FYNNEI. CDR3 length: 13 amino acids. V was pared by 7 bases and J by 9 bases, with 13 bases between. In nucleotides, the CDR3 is TGTGCCAGCAAGCCATCTCGGGTTTCACCCCTCCACTTT. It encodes CASKPSRVSPLHF.